This T cell receptor (beta chain) was documented in a study of T cells in Graves' hyperthyroidism and ophthalmopathy. For the diagnoses, clinical symptoms, serum thyroxine and TRAb, thyroid ultrasound and orbital computed tomography were used. Fresh peripheral blood, 9.5 to 10 ml of it, supplied the PBMCs. With V trimmed by 7 bases and J by 1 base, 8 bases remained unmatched. From germline, CDR1 is MNHNS and CDR2 SASEGT. The CDR3 runs to 15 residues. The CDR3 regions of TCR beta were amplified from RNA transcripts. With the HTBI primer set, the TCR CDR3 went through a first round of RT-PCR. One entry per CDR3 protein results from TCRdb running MiXCR on the multiplex PCR reads. The repertoire consists of 400,000 to 500,000 distinct CDR3 sequences, with 13% to 15% occurring once and the leading ten covering around a sixth.

The specimen was blood. This clonotype was sampled from a woman aged 18-29 years with Graves' hyperthyroidism. J is TRBJ2-5 and V is TRBV6-1; 8 bases align to TRBD2. The DNA for the CDR3 is TGTGCCAGCACCCTTCGAACTAGCGGCCAAGAGACCCAGTACTTC. Translating gives CASTLRTSGQETQYF.